This passage covers 23 T cell receptor beta chains from one sample sequenced in a study of blood T cell repertoires in COVID-19. The protocol was immunoSEQ multiplex PCR, while the TCRdb copy is restricted to in-frame clones and leaves out a portion. This sample has tens of thousands of clones, with roughly three quarters found just once. The sample was peripheral blood. The receptors were gathered from a woman aged 80 or older with active or convalescent COVID-19.

The chain links TRBV18 to TRBJ2-3, with D tentatively TRBD1 (6 bases). V was clipped by 0 bases and J by 6 bases, with 13 bases between them. This CDR3 region has 15 residues. Germline values: CDR1 KGHSH, CDR2 LQKENI. The chain's CDR3 is CASSPPQGQGDTQYF. Written as DNA, the CDR3 is TGTGCCAGCTCACCACCGCAAGGGCAGGGGGATACGCAGTATTTT.

The chain employs TRBV10-3 and TRBJ2-7; 10 positions agree with TRBD1. V lost 9 bases and J lost 5; bases outside the gene matches: 7. The germline V gene has CDR1 ENHRY and CDR2 SYGVKD. CDR3 length equals 13 residues. The CDR3 DNA follows: TGTGCCATTACGGGACAGGGGCGCAACGAGCAGTACTTC. Protein: CAITGQGRNEQYF.

The genes are TRBV9 and TRBJ1-6; 9 bases fit TRBD1. V shed 3 bases, J shed 7 bases, and the junction held 5 bases outside the gene matches. This CDR3 comprises 15 residues. The germline V gene encodes CDR1 SGDLS and CDR2 YYNGEE. The CDR3 is CASSGTGTGNSPLHF. CDR3 nucleotide sequence: TGTGCCAGCAGCGGAACCGGGACAGGGAATTCACCCCTCCACTTT.

This clone occurred a few times. This chain connects TRBV5-6 to TRBJ2-3, with TRBD2 matching 7 bases. Unmatched junction bases numbered 10, after V lost 4 bases and J lost 5 bases. Germline CDR1 SGHDT, CDR2 YYEEEE. CDR3 size: 15 residues. The CDR3 nucleotides read TGTGCCAGCAGCGGTGGGAGGGTGTCCCGAGATACGCAGTATTTT. This translates into CASSGGRVSRDTQYF.

The gene calls are TRBV9 and TRBJ1-2; the D gene is possibly TRBD1 (5 bases). This CDR3 spans 16 amino acids. Germline V CDR1 and CDR2: SGDLS, YYNGEE. V gave up 0 bases and J gave up 8 bases, with 20 bases separating them. The CDR3 coding sequence is TGTGCCAGCAGCGTAGCCCAGGGTGGGTCAGTGGGGGGCTACACCTTC. Translated, it gives CASSVAQGGSVGGYTF.

This clone was observed a few times. The J gene is TRBJ1-2, the V gene TRBV2; the D gene is possibly TRBD1 (5 bases). Germline V gene data show CDR1 as SNHLY and CDR2 as FYNNEI. The CDR3 runs 14 residues. V lost 0 bases and J 4 bases, leaving 9 bases between the germline ends. CDR3 nucleotide sequence: TGTGCCAGCAGTGAAGCTACGGGGGGCTATGGCTACACCTTC. Its translation is CASSEATGGYGYTF.

In its sample, this clone was seen once. The rearrangement uses TRBV30 and TRBJ2-3, with 9 bases that match TRBD2. Unmatched junction bases numbered 7, after V lost 0 bases and J lost 3 bases. The CDR3 sequence is 16 residues long. The germline V gene encodes CDR1 GTSNPN and CDR2 SVGIG (reference sequence). Written as DNA, the CDR3 is TGTGCCTGGAGTGTATGTAGCGGGGGAGGTACAGATACGCAGTATTTT. Amino acid sequence: CAWSVCSGGGTDTQYF.

The CDR3 loop reads CASSFIVNQPQHF. Written as DNA, the CDR3 is TGTGCCAGCAGTTTTATAGTCAATCAGCCCCAGCATTTT. The chain joins TRBV12-3 or TRBV12-4 to TRBJ1-5; D remains unclear. V lost 3 bases and J 3 bases, leaving 6 bases between the germline ends. The CDR3 has 13 residues.

The J gene is TRBJ1-1, the V gene TRBV6-5; 7 bases agree with TRBD1. V trimming: 2 bases; J trimming: 9 bases; junction bases outside the gene matches: 12. Germline CDR1 reads MNHEY; CDR2 reads SVGAGI. The CDR3 is 15 amino acids. The CDR3 is CASSYSQGEVLKAFF. CDR3 nucleotide sequence: TGTGCCAGCAGTTACAGTCAGGGGGAGGTCCTGAAAGCTTTCTTT.

The chain couples TRBV5-6 to TRBJ1-2; 9 bases agree with TRBD1. This CDR3 contains 13 residues. V was clipped by 5 bases and J by 6 bases; unmatched bases: 5. CDR1 and CDR2 (germline): SGHDT, YYEEEE. The CDR3 coding sequence is TGTGCCAGCAGTTGGGACAGGGATGATGGCTACACCTTC. Translating it yields CASSWDRDDGYTF.

The chain has TRBV6-5 and TRBJ1-2; TRBD1 aligns across 9 bases. Looked up from germline, CDR1 is MNHEY and CDR2 is SVGAGI. Unmatched junction bases numbered 6, after V lost 6 bases and J lost 7 bases. The CDR3 is made up of 13 amino acids. The DNA for the CDR3 is TGTGCCAGCAGGTCGGAGACAGGGGGTGGCTACACCTTC. Residues: CASRSETGGGYTF.

V usage is TRBV9 and J usage is TRBJ2-2, with D possibly being TRBD2 (6 bases). V was trimmed by 4 bases and J by 4 bases, leaving 14 bases between them. The CDR3 sequence is 15 residues long. Germline-derived CDR1 and CDR2 are SGDLS and YYNGEE. The CDR3 nucleotides read TGTGCCAGCAGCCCCGGAGGGGTTAGCACCGGGGAGCTGTTTTTT. It codes for CASSPGGVSTGELFF.

J is TRBJ1-6 and V is TRBV30; 9 nucleotides line up with TRBD1. Germline-derived CDR1 and CDR2 are GTSNPN and SVGIG (reference sequence). Unmatched junction bases numbered 4, after V lost 3 bases and J lost 4 bases. This CDR3 spans 15 amino acids. CDR3 protein: CAWSNRGRYNSPLHF. The CDR3 DNA reads TGTGCCTGGAGCAACAGGGGGCGGTATAATTCACCCCTCCACTTT.

The chain uses TRBV18 and TRBJ1-4; D ambiguous. Trimming removed 0 bases from V and 7 bases from J, with 9 bases in between. CDR1 is KGHSH, CDR2 LQKENI, per germline. The length of the CDR3 is 14 residues. For the CDR3, the DNA is TGTGCCAGCTCACCACCTGAGGGCGGTGAAAAACTGTTTTTT. Translated: CASSPPEGGEKLFF.

The CDR3 nucleotides read TGTGCCAGCAGCTTCCAGGGGGGGAACACTGAAGCTTTCTTT. Translating gives CASSFQGGNTEAFF. The rearrangement uses TRBV5-4 and TRBJ1-1, with 7 bases fitting TRBD1. This CDR3 spans 14 amino acids. From germline, CDR1 is SGHNT and CDR2 YYREEE (reference sequence). The V gene end was trimmed by 2 bases and the J gene end by 1 base; junction bases not matched to a gene: 2.

The rearrangement joins TRBV5-1 to TRBJ1-2; possible D gene TRBD1, 6 bases. The CDR3 loop spans 12 amino acids. Germline CDR1 SGHRS, CDR2 YFSETQ. Between the trimmed V and J ends, which lost 1 base and 8 bases, there was a span of 9 bases. The CDR3 loop is CASSLYRDGYTF. In DNA form, the CDR3 reads TGCGCCAGCAGCTTGTACAGGGACGGCTACACCTTC.

In its sample, this clone was seen a few times. J is TRBJ1-6 and V is TRBV5-1; D gene uncertain. Germline assignment: CDR1 SGHRS and CDR2 YFSETQ. The ends were cut back, 2 bases at V and 7 bases at J, with 10 bases in the middle. The CDR3 covers 14 residues. The CDR3 loop reads CASSLRGINSPLHF. The CDR3 DNA reads as TGCGCCAGCAGCTTACGAGGGATAAATTCACCCCTCCACTTT. Full variable domain (missing parts from reference TRBV5-1 and TRBJ1-6): KAGVTQTPRYLIKTRGQQVTLSCSPISGHRSVSWYQQTPGQGLQFLFEYFSETQRNKGNFPGRFSGRQFSNSRSEMNVSTLELGDSALYLCASSLRGINSPLHFGNGTRLTVT.

The V and J genes are TRBV19 and TRBJ1-5; the D is unclear. CDR3 length: 14 amino acids. Per germline, CDR1 LNHDA and CDR2 SQIVND (reference sequence). Trimming removed 3 bases at V and 7 bases at J, with 13 bases between. This CDR3 is CASSMTSGGQPQHF. The CDR3 DNA follows: TGTGCCAGTAGTATGACCTCCGGAGGGCAGCCCCAGCATTTT.

The chain uses TRBV9 and TRBJ1-6; no clear D. The CDR3 extends over 14 amino acids. Germline V gene sequence: CDR1 SGDLS, CDR2 YYNGEE. Trimming removed 0 bases at V and 5 bases at J, with 6 bases between. The CDR3, as DNA: TGTGCCAGCAGCGTAGGCGAGAATAATTCACCCCTCCACTTT. It is translated as CASSVGENNSPLHF.

This sequence joins TRBV5-1 and TRBJ2-3; TRBD1 aligns across 8 bases. V gave up 4 bases and J gave up 5 bases; unmatched junction bases: 12. The length of the CDR3 is 16 residues. The germline V gene encodes CDR1 SGHRS and CDR2 YFSETQ. The CDR3 reads CASSRNPGGGEDTQYF. For the CDR3, the DNA is TGCGCCAGCAGCCGCAACCCAGGGGGCGGGGAAGATACGCAGTATTTT.

This chain links TRBV18 with TRBJ1-2; 7 positions match TRBD1. With V trimmed by 2 bases and J by 7 bases, 7 bases remained unmatched. The V gene's germline CDR1 is KGHSH and CDR2 LQKENI. CDR3 length: 14 amino acids. The CDR3 spells CASSPGTDLGGYTF. For the CDR3, the DNA is TGTGCCAGCTCACCAGGGACAGACCTAGGTGGCTACACCTTC.

This clone occurred a few times. CDR3 protein: CSVGPRQGLGYTF. CDR3 nucleotide sequence: TGCAGCGTTGGACCGCGACAGGGTTTGGGCTACACCTTC. The chain uses TRBV29-1 and TRBJ1-2; TRBD1 matches at 7 bases. Per germline, CDR1 SQVTM and CDR2 ANQGSEA. The CDR3 sequence is 13 residues long. The junction had 10 bases not matched to a gene; V was cut back by 4 bases and J by 8 bases.

By sample fraction, this clone is medium-sized (0.01 to 0.1%). This chain uses TRBV5-1 with TRBJ2-4, with TRBD2 identical over 13 bases. CDR3 length: 19 residues. Losses at the gene ends were 5 bases for V and 3 bases for J; bases not matched to a gene: 14. Germline V gene data show CDR1 as SGHRS and CDR2 as YFSETQ. Here the CDR3 reads CASSREPLLAGGIKNIQYF. In nucleotides, the CDR3 is TGCGCCAGCAGTCGCGAGCCGTTACTAGCGGGGGGGATCAAAAACATTCAGTACTTC.